Described below is a single TCR beta chain sequence and its context. The data originate from a study of OX40 agonist ivuxolimab in advanced cancers. Study details: Dose-escalation patients suffered from hepatocellular carcinoma, melanoma, renal cell or head and neck cancer.

People who had autoimmune disease history or systemic immunosuppression were excluded. Sampling of blood occurred at baseline, cycle 4 day 1, and cycle 7 day 1. The repertoire was sequenced with immunoSEQ multiplex PCR; TCRdb's copy has only in-frame clones and lacks some. This sample yields about 58,000 clones, of which around 78% are seen a single time; less than 4% belongs to the top ten. The germline CDR1 and CDR2 sequences are KGHSH and LQKENI. The CDR3 loop spans 15 amino acids. The ends were cut back, 2 bases at V and 4 bases at J, with 12 bases in the middle. This specimen consisted of CD4+ or CD8+ T cells sorted from blood, obtained in a trial of the OX40 agonist ivuxolimab. V is TRBV18 and J is TRBJ1-5, with a possible D match to TRBD1 (6 bases). The origin of this receptor is an adult with an advanced solid tumor such as melanoma, head and neck, liver or kidney cancer. The CDR3 region is CASSPEQGTNQPQHF. CDR3 nucleotide sequence: TGTGCCAGCTCACCAGAACAGGGCACAAATCAGCCCCAGCATTTT. Full variable domain (rest looked up from reference TRBV18 and TRBJ1-5): NAGVMQNPRHLVRRRGQEARLRCSPMKGHSHVYWYRQLPEEGLKFMVYLQKENIIDESGMPKERFSAEFPKEGPSILRIQQVVRGDSAAYFCASSPEQGTNQPQHFGDGTRLSIL.